The TCR beta chain described here comes from a study of identical twins. Findings and limits, study-wide: Instead of following the same donors, the conclusions were based on cross-sectional statistical analysis. In cord blood, abundant beta clonotypes had fewer insertions; memory showed no trend.

A universal primer binding site was introduced by template switching. The final cDNA contained unique molecular identifiers. TCRdb independently ran MiXCR on the 5' RACE reads; one entry per CDR3 protein. The data show more than 650,000 distinct CDR3 sequences, with around 5.7% seen just once and about 1.8% held by the top ten. V shed 3 bases and J shed 10 bases, with 9 bases lying between them. The CDR3 runs 11 residues. This clonotype was counted ten times or more. The antigen is not known. The sequence was collected from a man younger than 35 in good health. The V and J genes are TRBV12-3 or TRBV12-4 and TRBJ1-1; D is possibly TRBD1 (5 bases). Material for sequencing was naive T cells sorted from blood. CDR3 sequence reads: CASSLGGLAFF. CDR3 DNA sequence: TGTGCCAGCAGTTTGGGGGGTCTAGCTTTCTTT.